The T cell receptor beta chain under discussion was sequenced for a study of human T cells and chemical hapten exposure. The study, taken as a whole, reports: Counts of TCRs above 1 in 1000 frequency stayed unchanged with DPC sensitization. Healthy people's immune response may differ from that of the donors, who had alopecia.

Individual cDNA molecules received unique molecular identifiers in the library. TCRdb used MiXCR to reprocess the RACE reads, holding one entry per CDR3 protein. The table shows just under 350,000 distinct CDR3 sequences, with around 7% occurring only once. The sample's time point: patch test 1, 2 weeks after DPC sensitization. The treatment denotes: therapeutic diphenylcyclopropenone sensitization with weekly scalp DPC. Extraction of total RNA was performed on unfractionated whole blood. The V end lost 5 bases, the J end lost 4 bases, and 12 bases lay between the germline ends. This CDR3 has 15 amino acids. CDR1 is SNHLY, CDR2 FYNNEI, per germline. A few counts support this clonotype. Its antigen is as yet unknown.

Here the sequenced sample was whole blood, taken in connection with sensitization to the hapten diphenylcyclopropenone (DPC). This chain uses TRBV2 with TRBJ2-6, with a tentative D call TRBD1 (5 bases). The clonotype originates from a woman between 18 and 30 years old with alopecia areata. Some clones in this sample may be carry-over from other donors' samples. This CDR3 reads CASSLAQVGANVLTF. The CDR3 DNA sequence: TGTGCCAGCAGTTTAGCACAGGTGGGGGCCAACGTCCTGACTTTC.